This T cell receptor beta chain was retrieved from a study of T cells after yellow fever vaccination. Study in general: Where fractions had low cell numbers, libraries were prepared from them with the SMART-Seq v4 Ultra Low Input RNA kit. Study-level points and caveats: Post-booster reappearance was seen for most primary-vaccination clones (about 96% CD4, around 90% CD8).

MiXCR, run by TCRdb on the 5' RACE reads, gives a single entry per CDR3 protein. Altogether around 140,000 distinct CDR3 sequences are present, roughly 8.2% being singletons, with the ten largest covering around 0.73%. Concerning this clonotype: Its specificity is unknown.

The sample here was CD4+ T cells sorted from PBMCs, taken 5 days after the yellow fever booster vaccination. This sequence originates from a man aged 25 to 45 who received the YFV17D yellow fever vaccine.

CDR3 region: CAWSVQNEQFF. Here the CDR3 DNA reads TGTGCCTGGAGTGTACAAAATGAGCAGTTCTTC. This sequence joins TRBV30 and TRBJ2-1; D ambiguous. Trimming removed 0 bases at V and 7 bases at J, with 4 bases between. This CDR3 has 11 residues. In germline, CDR1 is GTSNPN, CDR2 SVGIG (reference sequence).